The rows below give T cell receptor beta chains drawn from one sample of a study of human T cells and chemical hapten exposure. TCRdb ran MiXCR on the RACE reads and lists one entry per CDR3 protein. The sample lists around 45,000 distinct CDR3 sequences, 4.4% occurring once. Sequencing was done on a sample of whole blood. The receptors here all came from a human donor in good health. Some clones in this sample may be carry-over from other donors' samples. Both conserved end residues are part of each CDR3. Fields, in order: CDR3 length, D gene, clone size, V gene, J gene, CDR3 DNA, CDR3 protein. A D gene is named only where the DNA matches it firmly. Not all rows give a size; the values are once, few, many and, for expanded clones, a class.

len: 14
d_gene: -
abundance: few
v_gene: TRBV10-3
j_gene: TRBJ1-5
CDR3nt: TGTGCCATCAGTGAGAGGGGTAGCAATCAGCCCCAGCATTTT
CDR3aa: CAISERGSNQPQHF

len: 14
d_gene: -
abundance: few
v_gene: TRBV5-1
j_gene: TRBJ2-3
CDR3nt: TGCGCCAGCCGACCCATGAGGGGAGCAGATACGCAGTATTTT
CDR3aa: CASRPMRGADTQYF

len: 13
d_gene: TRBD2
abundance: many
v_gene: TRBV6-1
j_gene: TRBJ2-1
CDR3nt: TGTGCCAGCAGTCTGCGGGAGGGCGATGAGCAGTTCTTC
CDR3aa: CASSLREGDEQFF

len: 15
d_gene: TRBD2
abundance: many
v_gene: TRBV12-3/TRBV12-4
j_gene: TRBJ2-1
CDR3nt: TGTGCCAGCAGATCACTAGCGGGAGGAAGGAATGAGCAGTTCTTC
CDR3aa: CASRSLAGGRNEQFF

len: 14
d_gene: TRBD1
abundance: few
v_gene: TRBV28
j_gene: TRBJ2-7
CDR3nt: TGTGCCAGCAGCCGGCGGACAGGGGTGTACGAGCAGTACTTC
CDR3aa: CASSRRTGVYEQYF

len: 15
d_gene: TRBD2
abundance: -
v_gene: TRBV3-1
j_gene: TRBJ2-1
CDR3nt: TGTGCCAGCAGCCACAGATTAGCGGGAGAAGAACTGCAGTTCTTC
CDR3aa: CASSHRLAGEELQFF

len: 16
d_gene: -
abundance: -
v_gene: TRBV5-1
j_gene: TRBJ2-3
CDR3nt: TGCGCCAGCAGCTTGTCCGGACAGCCTAGCACAGATACGCAGTATTTT
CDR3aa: CASSLSGQPSTDTQYF

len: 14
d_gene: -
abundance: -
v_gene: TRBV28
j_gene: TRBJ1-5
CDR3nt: TGTGCCAGCAGTTTACCGACGGGCAATCAGCCCCAGCATTTT
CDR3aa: CASSLPTGNQPQHF

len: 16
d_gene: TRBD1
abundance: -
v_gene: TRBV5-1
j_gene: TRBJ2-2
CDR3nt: TGCGCCAGCAGCTCTGACAGGGGGCACAACACCGGGGAGCTGTTTTTT
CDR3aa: CASSSDRGHNTGELFF

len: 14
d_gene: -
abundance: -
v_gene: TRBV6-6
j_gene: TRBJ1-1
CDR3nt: TGTGCCAGCACCCGAGATGGGGGGCAGGTTGAAGCTTTCTTT
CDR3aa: CASTRDGGQVEAFF

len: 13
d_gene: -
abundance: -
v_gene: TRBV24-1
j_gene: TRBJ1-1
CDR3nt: TGTGCCACCAGTGCCACTCCCGGGGAGGAAGCTTTCTTT
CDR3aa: CATSATPGEEAFF

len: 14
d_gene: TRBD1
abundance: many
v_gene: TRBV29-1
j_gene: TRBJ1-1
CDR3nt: TGCAGCGTCGGAAGACAGGGGGCAGGGACTGAAGCTTTCTTT
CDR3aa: CSVGRQGAGTEAFF

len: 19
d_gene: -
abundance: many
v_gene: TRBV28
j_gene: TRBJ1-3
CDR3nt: TGTGCCAGCAGTTTAATGGCCCTCCAGGGGATACCCTCTGGAAACACCATATATTTT
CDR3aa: CASSLMALQGIPSGNTIYF

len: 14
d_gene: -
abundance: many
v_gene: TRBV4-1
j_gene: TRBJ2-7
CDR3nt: TGCGCCAGCAGCCAAGAACTAGCCACCTACGAGCAGTACTTC
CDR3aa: CASSQELATYEQYF

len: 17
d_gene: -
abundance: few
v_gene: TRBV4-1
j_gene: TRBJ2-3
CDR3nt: TGCGCCAGCAGCCCACTTAGCTCGGTGGGATTCACAGATACGCAGTATTTT
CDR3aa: CASSPLSSVGFTDTQYF

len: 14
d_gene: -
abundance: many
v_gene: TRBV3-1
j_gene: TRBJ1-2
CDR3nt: TGTGCCAGCAGCCAAGAACTAACCTACTATGGCTACACCTTC
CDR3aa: CASSQELTYYGYTF

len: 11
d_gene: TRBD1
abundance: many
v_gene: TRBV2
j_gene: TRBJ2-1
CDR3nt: TGTGCCAGCAGCAGGGGGTCCCGGCAGTTCTTC
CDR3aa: CASSRGSRQFF

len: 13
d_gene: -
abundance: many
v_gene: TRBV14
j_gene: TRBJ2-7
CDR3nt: TGTGCCAGCAGCCTAAGGGCGGCCTACGAGCAGTACTTC
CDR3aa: CASSLRAAYEQYF

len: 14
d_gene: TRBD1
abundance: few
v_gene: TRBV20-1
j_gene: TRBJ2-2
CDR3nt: TGCAGTGCTACTTTAGGGACAGGGACCGGGGAGCTGTTTTTT
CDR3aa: CSATLGTGTGELFF

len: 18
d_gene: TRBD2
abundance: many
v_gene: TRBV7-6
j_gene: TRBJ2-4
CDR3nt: TGTGCCAGCAGCTTATCCCCCCTCTCAGGGACTAGCCGGAACATTCAGTACTTC
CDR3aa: CASSLSPLSGTSRNIQYF

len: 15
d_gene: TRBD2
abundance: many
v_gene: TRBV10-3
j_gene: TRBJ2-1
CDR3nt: TGTGCCATCAGCGGGACTAGCGATACCTACAATGAGCAGTTCTTC
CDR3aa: CAISGTSDTYNEQFF

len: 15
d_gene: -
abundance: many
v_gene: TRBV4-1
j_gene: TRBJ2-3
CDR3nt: TGCGCCAGCAGCCAAGAAGGAGAAGGATCAGATACGCAGTATTTT
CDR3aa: CASSQEGEGSDTQYF

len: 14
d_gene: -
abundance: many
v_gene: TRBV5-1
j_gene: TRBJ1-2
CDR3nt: TGCGCCAGCAGCCCTTCGGCTACTAACTATGGCTACACCTTC
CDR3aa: CASSPSATNYGYTF

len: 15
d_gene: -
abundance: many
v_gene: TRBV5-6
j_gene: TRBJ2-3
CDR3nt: TGTGCCAGCAGCTTAATAGCGGTAACCACAGATACGCAGTATTTT
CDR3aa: CASSLIAVTTDTQYF

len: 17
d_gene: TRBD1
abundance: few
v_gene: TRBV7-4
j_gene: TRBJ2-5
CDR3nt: TGTGCCAGCAGCTTACCTCTGACAGGGCGACCACAAGAGACCCAGTACTTC
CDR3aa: CASSLPLTGRPQETQYF

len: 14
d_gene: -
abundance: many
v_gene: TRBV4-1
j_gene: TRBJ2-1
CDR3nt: TGCGCCAGCGGGGCAGAGGGCGGAGACAATGAGCAGTTCTTC
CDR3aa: CASGAEGGDNEQFF

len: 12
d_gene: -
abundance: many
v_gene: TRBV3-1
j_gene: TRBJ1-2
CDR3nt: TGTGCCAGCAGCTTAGGACACTATGGCTACACCTTC
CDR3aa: CASSLGHYGYTF

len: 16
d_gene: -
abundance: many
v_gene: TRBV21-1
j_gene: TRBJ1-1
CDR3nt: TGTGCCAGCAGCAAAGGGTCGGGGGAGGAGCACACTGAAGCTTTCTTT
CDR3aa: CASSKGSGEEHTEAFF

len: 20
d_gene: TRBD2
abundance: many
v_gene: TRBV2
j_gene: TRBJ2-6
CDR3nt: TGTGCCCTACAGGAGCTCTACGCCCTAGCGGGAGGAGCTGGGGCCAACGTCCTGACTTTC
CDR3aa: CALQELYALAGGAGANVLTF

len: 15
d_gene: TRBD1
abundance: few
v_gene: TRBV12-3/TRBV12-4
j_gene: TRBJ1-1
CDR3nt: TGTGCCAGCAGTCCCCACAGGGGCGGCACCACTGAAGCTTTCTTT
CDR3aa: CASSPHRGGTTEAFF

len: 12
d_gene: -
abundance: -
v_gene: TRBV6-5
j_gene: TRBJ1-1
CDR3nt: TGTGCCAGCAGTGCTATGAACACTGAAGCTTTCTTT
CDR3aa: CASSAMNTEAFF

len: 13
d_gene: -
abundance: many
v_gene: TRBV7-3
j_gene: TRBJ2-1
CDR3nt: TGTGCCAGCAGCTTATTGTATCGAGATGAGCAGTTCTTC
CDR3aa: CASSLLYRDEQFF

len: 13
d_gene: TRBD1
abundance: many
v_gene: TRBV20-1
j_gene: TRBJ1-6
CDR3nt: TGCAGTGCGACTGGGACAGTTAATTCACCCCTCCACTTT
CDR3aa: CSATGTVNSPLHF

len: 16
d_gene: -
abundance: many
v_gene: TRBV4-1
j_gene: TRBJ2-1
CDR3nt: TGCGCCAGCAGCCAAGACACTAGAGGGTCCTACAATGAGCAGTTCTTC
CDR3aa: CASSQDTRGSYNEQFF

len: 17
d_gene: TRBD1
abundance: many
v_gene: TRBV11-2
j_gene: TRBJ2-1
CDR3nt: TGTGCCAGCAGCTTAGTTGAGGGTGGGACAGGTTTTTCTGAGCAGTTCTTC
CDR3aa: CASSLVEGGTGFSEQFF

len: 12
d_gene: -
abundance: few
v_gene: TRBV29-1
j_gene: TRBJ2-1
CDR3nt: TGCAGCGTTGTCTACAGTAACAATGAGCAGTTCTTC
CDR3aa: CSVVYSNNEQFF

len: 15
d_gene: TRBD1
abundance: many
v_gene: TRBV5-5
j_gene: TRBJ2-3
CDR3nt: TGTGCCAGCAGCCGACAGGGGGTTGGCACAGATACGCAGTATTTT
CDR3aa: CASSRQGVGTDTQYF

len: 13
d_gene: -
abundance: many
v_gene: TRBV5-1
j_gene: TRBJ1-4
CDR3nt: TGCGCCAGCAGCTTACACCCGGAGGAAAAACTGTTTTTT
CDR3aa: CASSLHPEEKLFF

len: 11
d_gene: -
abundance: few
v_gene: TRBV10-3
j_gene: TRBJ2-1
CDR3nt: TGTGCCATCGCAGCGGAGGGAGAGCAGTTCTTC
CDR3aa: CAIAAEGEQFF

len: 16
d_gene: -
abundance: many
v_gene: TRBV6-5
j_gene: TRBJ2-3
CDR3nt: TGTGCCAGCAGCCGAGTGGAAGGTGGGCCCACAGATACGCAGTATTTT
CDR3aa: CASSRVEGGPTDTQYF

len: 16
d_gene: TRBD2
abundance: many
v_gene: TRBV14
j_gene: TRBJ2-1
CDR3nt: TGTGCCAGCAGCCAATTAGGACTAGCGGACTACAATGAGCAGTTCTTC
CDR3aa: CASSQLGLADYNEQFF

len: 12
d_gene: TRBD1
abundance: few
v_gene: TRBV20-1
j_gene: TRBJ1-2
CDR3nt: TGCAGTGCTCGACAGGGAGGCTATGGCTACACCTTC
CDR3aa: CSARQGGYGYTF